The 30 T cell receptor beta chains presented below share a single source sample, sequenced in a study of blood T cell repertoires in COVID-19. Generated by immunoSEQ multiplex PCR, the TCRdb table keeps only in-frame clones and is missing some. The table lists 200,000 to 250,000 clones, around 88% of them singletons, with 5% to 7% in the top ten. Sequenced material: peripheral blood. The receptors were sampled from an elderly woman with COVID-19, enrolled during active disease.

This sequence joins TRBV5-1 and TRBJ2-1, with 11 nucleotides matching TRBD1. The CDR3 contains 15 residues. CDR1 is SGHRS, CDR2 YFSETQ, per germline. J was trimmed by 9 bases and V by 4 bases; bases with no gene match: 9. The CDR3 reads CASSASGQGEGEQFF. CDR3 nucleotide sequence: TGCGCCAGCAGCGCCTCGGGACAGGGGGAAGGTGAGCAGTTCTTC.

J is TRBJ1-1 and V is TRBV28; D gene ambiguous. The CDR3 is 13 amino acids. Looked up from germline, CDR1 is MDHEN and CDR2 is SYDVKM. V lost 4 bases to trimming and J lost 0 bases, with 6 bases between them. DNA for the CDR3: TGTGCCAGCAGTTCGAGCATGAACACTGAAGCTTTCTTT. The encoded protein is CASSSSMNTEAFF.

The J gene is TRBJ2-3, the V gene TRBV7-2; D is perhaps TRBD2 (6 bases). Germline V gives CDR1 SGHTA, CDR2 FQGNSA. The ends were cut back, 1 base at V and 3 bases at J, with 8 bases in the middle. The CDR3 length is 14 residues. CDR3 region: CASSLVLATDTQYF. The DNA for the CDR3 is TGTGCCAGCAGCTTAGTCCTAGCGACAGATACGCAGTATTTT.

V and J are TRBV18 and TRBJ2-5, with 12 bases that match TRBD2. Looked up from germline, CDR1 is KGHSH and CDR2 is LQKENI. V trimming: 3 bases; J trimming: 1 base; junction bases outside the gene matches: 6. This CDR3 spans 17 amino acids. The CDR3 DNA reads TGTGCCAGCTCACCCTTCCGGACTAGCGGGACCCAAGAGACCCAGTACTTC. This sequence encodes CASSPFRTSGTQETQYF. The full variable domain, completed using reference TRBV18 and TRBJ2-5, is NAGVMQNPRHLVRRRGQEARLRCSPMKGHSHVYWYRQLPEEGLKFMVYLQKENIIDESGMPKERFSAEFPKEGPSILRIQQVVRGDSAAYFCASSPFRTSGTQETQYFGPGTRLLVL.

As concerns this clone: Other nucleotide sequences from this sample produce the same CDR3. CDR3 protein: CASSLAVNTEAFF. CDR3 nucleotides: TGTGCCAGCAGTTTAGCGGTGAACACTGAAGCTTTCTTT. The chain is built from TRBV28 and TRBJ1-1; D not resolved. The CDR3 is 13 amino acids. Germline-derived CDR1 and CDR2 are MDHEN and SYDVKM. V was shortened by 2 bases and J by 0 bases, with 4 bases between the two germline ends.

The CDR3 nucleotides are TGTGCCAGCAGCCCCAGGGGTGAGAACACTGAAGCTTTCTTT. It is translated as CASSPRGENTEAFF. The chain is built from TRBV11-1 and TRBJ1-1, with D tentatively TRBD1 (6 bases). The CDR3 consists of 14 residues. Trimming took off 5 bases at V and 1 base at J, with 11 bases between the two ends. From germline, CDR1 is SGHAT and CDR2 FQDESV (reference sequence).

The rearrangement joins TRBV3-1 (or the pseudogene TRBV3-2) to TRBJ1-1; no reliable D call. Germline V gene lookup returns CDR1 LGHDT and CDR2 YNNKEL (reference sequence). V was clipped by 4 bases and J by 8 bases, with 11 bases between them. The CDR3 has 12 amino acids. The CDR3 is CASSLTSGEAFF. The CDR3 bases are TGTGCCAGCAGCCTCACAAGCGGGGAAGCTTTCTTT.

The genes are TRBV2 and TRBJ1-1, with D possibly matching TRBD1 (6 bases). Germline CDR1 and CDR2: SNHLY and FYNNEI. Trimming took off 3 bases at V and 1 base at J, with 12 bases between the two ends. The CDR3 is 15 amino acids. The DNA for the CDR3 is TGTGCCAGCAGTGACGGGGGGCTGGGGAACACTGAAGCTTTCTTT. Translated: CASSDGGLGNTEAFF.

This chain uses TRBV5-1 with TRBJ2-1, with a possible D match to TRBD2 (5 bases). Trimming pared 4 bases from V and 6 bases from J, leaving 14 bases between. The CDR3 spans 14 residues. CDR1 and CDR2 from the germline V gene are SGHRS and YFSETQ. In DNA, the CDR3 is TGCGCCAGCAGCGAGGGAAGCTCTGGCAATGAGCAGTTCTTC. Residues: CASSEGSSGNEQFF.

The V and J genes are TRBV7-2 and TRBJ1-1; TRBD1 agrees at 9 bases. The CDR3 runs 15 residues. V dropped 5 bases and J dropped 5; count of bases not matched to a gene: 9. The germline V gene encodes CDR1 SGHTA and CDR2 FQGNSA. CDR3 sequence: CASSVRDRAGTEAFF. In DNA, the CDR3 is TGTGCCAGCAGCGTAAGGGACAGGGCGGGGACTGAAGCTTTCTTT.

The rearrangement links TRBV6-2 or TRBV6-3 to TRBJ1-1; no firm D call. CDR3 length equals 12 residues. Germline CDR1 reads MNHEY; CDR2 reads SVGEGT. The germline V and J ends were trimmed by 2 bases and 7 bases, with 8 bases remaining between them. The CDR3 reads CASSYPQDEAFF. The CDR3 DNA reads TGTGCCAGCAGTTACCCTCAGGATGAAGCTTTCTTT.

The V call is TRBV19, the J call TRBJ2-5, with 7 bases that match TRBD2. V lost 7 bases to trimming and J lost 5 bases; unmatched junction nucleotides: 7. This CDR3 has 13 residues. Germline-derived CDR1 and CDR2 are LNHDA and SQIVND (reference sequence). CDR3 DNA sequence: TGTGCCAGTACCTCCAGCGGGGCGGAGACCCAGTACTTC. Translation: CASTSSGAETQYF.

The V and J genes are TRBV18 and TRBJ2-4; 8 nucleotides agree with TRBD1. Germline lookup yields CDR1 KGHSH and CDR2 LQKENI. This CDR3 has 17 residues. Losses at the gene ends were 3 bases for V and 7 bases for J; bases not matched to a gene: 14. CDR3 DNA sequence: TGTGCCAGCTCACCCTCGACAGGGGCCCCTGATAACAACATTCAGTACTTC. This sequence encodes CASSPSTGAPDNNIQYF.

The chain joins TRBV7-8 to TRBJ1-1; D is possibly TRBD1 (6 bases). Trimming removed 4 bases from V and 5 bases from J, with 11 bases in between. The CDR3 is 13 residues long. Germline V gene lookup returns CDR1 SGHVS and CDR2 FQNEAQ. The CDR3 DNA reads TGTGCCAGCAGCTACAGGGATCGAACTGAAGCTTTCTTT. Residues: CASSYRDRTEAFF.

This sequence joins TRBV6-5 and TRBJ1-2; 9 bases map to TRBD1. Trimming cost V 6 bases and J 3 bases; bases outside gene matches: 5. This CDR3 has 14 amino acids. Per the germline V gene, CDR1 is MNHEY and CDR2 is SVGAGI. CDR3 nucleotides: TGTGCCAGCAGAACACAGGGGGCCGACTATGGCTACACCTTC. It specifies CASRTQGADYGYTF.

In its sample, this clone was seen once. The rearrangement links TRBV24-1 to TRBJ1-4; D gene unclear. Germline-derived CDR1 and CDR2 are KGHDR and SFDVKD. The CDR3 contains 18 residues. V lost 4 bases to trimming and J lost 0 bases, with 17 bases between them. The CDR3 loop is CATSDPRGFGTTNEKLFF. The CDR3 coding sequence is TGTGCCACCAGTGACCCACGGGGTTTCGGGACAACTAATGAAAAACTGTTTTTT.

V gene TRBV4-3 combines with J gene TRBJ2-1; D is ambiguous. The CDR3 sequence is 16 residues long. Deletions cut 1 base from V and 0 bases from J, with 10 bases between. Germline V gene lookup returns CDR1 LGHNA and CDR2 YSLEER. The CDR3 reads CASSQGPTTSYNEQFF. The DNA of the CDR3 is TGCGCCAGCAGCCAAGGTCCTACCACCTCCTACAATGAGCAGTTCTTC.

The V call is TRBV6-4, the J call TRBJ1-1; tentative D call: TRBD1 (6 bases). The V gene's germline CDR1 is MRHNA and CDR2 SNTAGT. This CDR3 region has 14 residues. Trimming removed 6 bases from V and 5 bases from J, with 16 bases in between. The CDR3 reads CASRDTGFRTEAFF. DNA of the CDR3: TGTGCCAGCAGGGATACAGGGTTTAGGACTGAAGCTTTCTTT.

V and J are TRBV10-2 and TRBJ2-2; 13 bases match TRBD2. The CDR3 runs 19 residues. V lost 3 bases and J lost 2; bases outside the gene matches: 9. The germline V gene has CDR1 WSHSY and CDR2 SAAADI. CDR3 sequence reads: CASSDHTGTSGENTGELFF. DNA for the CDR3: TGCGCCAGCAGTGACCATACCGGGACTAGCGGGGAAAACACCGGGGAGCTGTTTTTT.

The chain carries TRBV4-3 and TRBJ2-5, with 9 bases identical to TRBD2. V trimming: 4 bases; J trimming: 2 bases; junction bases outside the gene matches: 8. The CDR3 totals 16 residues. Looked up from germline, CDR1 is LGHNA and CDR2 is YSLEER. The CDR3 loop is CASSPVAGGVQETQYF. The CDR3 bases are TGCGCCAGCAGCCCTGTCGCGGGGGGGGTGCAAGAGACCCAGTACTTC.

A single count supports this clone. This chain connects TRBV27 to TRBJ2-6; unclear D gene. Trimming took 2 bases from V and 4 from J, leaving 3 bases between them. The germline gives CDR1 MNHEY, CDR2 SMNVEV (reference sequence). The CDR3 loop spans 13 amino acids. The CDR3, as DNA: TGTGCCAGCAGTTTAAGCGGGGCCAACGTCCTGACTTTC. Encoded protein: CASSLSGANVLTF.

The chain combines TRBV7-9 with TRBJ1-6; 7 bases line up with TRBD1. This CDR3 has 15 amino acids. Germline trimming cut 5 bases from V and 7 bases from J; bases unmatched to any gene: 8. Per the germline V gene, CDR1 is SEHNR and CDR2 is FQNEAQ (reference sequence). The CDR3 loop is CASSTRQGNNSPLHF. The CDR3, as DNA: TGTGCCAGCAGCACCAGACAGGGAAACAATTCACCCCTCCACTTT.

The chain has TRBV6-5 and TRBJ1-2; 7 bases are shared with TRBD1. Germline CDR1 reads MNHEY; CDR2 reads SVGAGI. V lost 2 bases, J lost 4 bases, and 4 bases stayed unmatched. There are 14 residues in the CDR3. The CDR3 bases are TGTGCCAGCAGTTACACGGACAGGTTCTATGGCTACACCTTC. Residues: CASSYTDRFYGYTF.

J is TRBJ1-5 and V is TRBV19, with a tentative D call TRBD1 (5 bases). CDR1 and CDR2 (germline): LNHDA, SQIVND (reference sequence). This CDR3 comprises 15 residues. The germline V and J ends were trimmed by 7 bases and 0 bases, with 13 bases remaining between them. The CDR3 here is CASNVLQGSNQPQHF. For the CDR3, the DNA is TGTGCCAGTAACGTACTGCAGGGTAGCAATCAGCCCCAGCATTTT.

In nucleotides, the CDR3 is TGTGCCAGCTCACCCGGACAGTCGGGCTCTGGAAACACCATATATTTT. The encoded protein is CASSPGQSGSGNTIYF. The genes are TRBV18 and TRBJ1-3, with TRBD1 as a possible D gene (6 bases). Per germline, CDR1 KGHSH and CDR2 LQKENI. CDR3 length: 16 residues. V was shortened by 3 bases and J by 0 bases, with 12 bases between the two germline ends.

The rearrangement links TRBV19 to TRBJ2-2; 9 bases fit TRBD1. CDR1 and CDR2 (germline): LNHDA, SQIVND (reference sequence). This CDR3 is 17 amino acids long. The trim removed 10 bases at V and 1 base at J, leaving 13 bases unmatched. The CDR3: CATGRRRQGVNTGELFF. The CDR3 DNA reads TGTGCCACCGGCCGCCGGCGACAGGGGGTGAACACCGGGGAGCTGTTTTTT. The full variable domain, in which reference TRBV19 and TRBJ2-2 provide the parts outside the CDR3, is DGGITQSPKYLFRKEGQNVTLSCEQNLNHDAMYWYRQDPGQGLRLIYYSQIVNDFQKGDIAEGYSVSREKKESFPLTVTSAQKNPTAFYLCATGRRRQGVNTGELFFGEGSRLTVL.

This chain links TRBV6-5 with TRBJ2-1, with TRBD2 matching over 10 bases. The CDR3 has 14 residues. V lost 7 bases, J lost 10 bases, and 10 bases stayed unmatched. Per the germline V gene, CDR1 is MNHEY and CDR2 is SVGAGI. CDR3: CASNLPSGGSEQFF. CDR3 bases: TGTGCCAGCAATCTCCCTAGCGGGGGTTCCGAGCAGTTCTTC.

V usage is TRBV6-2 or TRBV6-3 and J usage is TRBJ2-7; a weak D match, TRBD2 (6 bases). V lost 4 bases to trimming and J lost 0 bases, with 16 bases between them. The CDR3 is 16 amino acids. Germline V gives CDR1 MNHEY, CDR2 SVGEGT. The DNA of the CDR3 is TGTGCCAGCAGTTCCTACCAGGCGGGGCACTCCTACGAGCAGTACTTC. This translates into CASSSYQAGHSYEQYF.

This clone has only one observation. The chain has TRBV5-1 and TRBJ1-1; tentatively, D is TRBD1 (5 bases). The CDR3 totals 13 residues. With 4 bases removed from V and 6 bases from J, the gap between germline ends came to 13 bases. In germline, CDR1 is SGHRS, CDR2 YFSETQ. The CDR3 region is CASSQGATAEAFF. As DNA, the CDR3 is TGCGCCAGCAGCCAAGGGGCGACAGCTGAAGCTTTCTTT. The full variable domain, with the rest looked up from reference TRBV5-1 and TRBJ1-1, is KAGVTQTPRYLIKTRGQQVTLSCSPISGHRSVSWYQQTPGQGLQFLFEYFSETQRNKGNFPGRFSGRQFSNSRSEMNVSTLELGDSALYLCASSQGATAEAFFGQGTRLTVV.

The chain carries TRBV6-2 or TRBV6-3 and TRBJ2-7; 11 bases match TRBD2. Unmatched junction bases numbered 11, after V lost 5 bases and J lost 2 bases. Germline-derived CDR1 and CDR2 are MNHEY and SVGEGT. CDR3 length: 17 residues. The CDR3 nucleotides are TGTGCCAGCAGTCCCCCACTAGCGGGGGCCCACCCCTACGAGCAGTACTTC. Translation: CASSPPLAGAHPYEQYF.